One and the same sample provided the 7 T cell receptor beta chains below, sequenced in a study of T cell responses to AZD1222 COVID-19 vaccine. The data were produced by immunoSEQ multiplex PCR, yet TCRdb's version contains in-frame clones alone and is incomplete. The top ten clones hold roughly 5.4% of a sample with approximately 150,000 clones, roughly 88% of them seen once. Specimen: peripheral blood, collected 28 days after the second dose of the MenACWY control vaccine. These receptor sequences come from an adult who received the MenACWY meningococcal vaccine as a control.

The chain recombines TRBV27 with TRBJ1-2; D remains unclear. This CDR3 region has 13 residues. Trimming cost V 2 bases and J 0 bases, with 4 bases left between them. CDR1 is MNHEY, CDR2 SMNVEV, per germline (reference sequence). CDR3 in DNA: TGTGCCAGCAGTTTACAGCCTAACTATGGCTACACCTTC. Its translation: CASSLQPNYGYTF.

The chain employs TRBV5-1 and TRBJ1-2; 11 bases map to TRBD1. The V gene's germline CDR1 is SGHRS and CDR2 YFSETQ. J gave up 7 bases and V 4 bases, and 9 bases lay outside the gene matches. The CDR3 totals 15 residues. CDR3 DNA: TGCGCCAGCAGCCTATCTGGACAGGGGGCGTCTGGCTACACCTTC. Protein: CASSLSGQGASGYTF.

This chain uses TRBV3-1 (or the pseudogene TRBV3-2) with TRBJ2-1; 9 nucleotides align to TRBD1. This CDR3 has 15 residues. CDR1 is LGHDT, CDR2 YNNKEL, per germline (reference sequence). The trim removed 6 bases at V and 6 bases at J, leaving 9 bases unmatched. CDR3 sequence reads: CASRKGDREINEQFF. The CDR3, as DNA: TGTGCCAGCAGGAAGGGGGACAGGGAAATCAATGAGCAGTTCTTC.

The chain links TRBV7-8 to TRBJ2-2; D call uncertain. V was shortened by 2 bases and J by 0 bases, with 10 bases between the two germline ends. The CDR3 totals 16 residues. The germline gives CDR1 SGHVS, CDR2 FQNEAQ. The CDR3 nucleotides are TGTGCCAGCAGCTTATTGGATGACGCGAACACCGGGGAGCTGTTTTTT. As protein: CASSLLDDANTGELFF.

The CDR3 nucleotides read TGTGCCACCAGTGATCCGCCCGGGCCTGCCGGTCACGAGCAGTACTTC. Its translation is CATSDPPGPAGHEQYF. The V call is TRBV24-1, the J call TRBJ2-7; no clear D. V was trimmed by 3 bases and J by 5 bases, leaving 19 bases between them. The CDR3 runs to 16 residues. Germline lookup yields CDR1 KGHDR and CDR2 SFDVKD.

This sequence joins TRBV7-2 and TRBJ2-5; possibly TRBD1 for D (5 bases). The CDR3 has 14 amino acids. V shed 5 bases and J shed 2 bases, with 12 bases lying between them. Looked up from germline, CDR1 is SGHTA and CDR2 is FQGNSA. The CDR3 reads CASSHDRTQETQYF. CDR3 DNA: TGTGCCAGCAGCCACGACAGAACACAAGAGACCCAGTACTTC.

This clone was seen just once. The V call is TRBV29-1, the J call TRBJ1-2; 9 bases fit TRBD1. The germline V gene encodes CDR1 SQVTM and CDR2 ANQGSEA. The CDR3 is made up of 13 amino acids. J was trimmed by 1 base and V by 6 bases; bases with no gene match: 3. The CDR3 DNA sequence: TGCAGCGTAAGGACAGGGGTTAACTATGGCTACACCTTC. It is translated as CSVRTGVNYGYTF. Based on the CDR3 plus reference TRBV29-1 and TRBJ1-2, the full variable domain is SAVISQKPSRDICQRGTSLTIQCQVDSQVTMMFWYRQQPGQSLTLIATANQGSEATYESGFVIDKFPISRPNLTFSTLTVSNMSPEDSSIYLCSVRTGVNYGYTFGSGTRLTVV.